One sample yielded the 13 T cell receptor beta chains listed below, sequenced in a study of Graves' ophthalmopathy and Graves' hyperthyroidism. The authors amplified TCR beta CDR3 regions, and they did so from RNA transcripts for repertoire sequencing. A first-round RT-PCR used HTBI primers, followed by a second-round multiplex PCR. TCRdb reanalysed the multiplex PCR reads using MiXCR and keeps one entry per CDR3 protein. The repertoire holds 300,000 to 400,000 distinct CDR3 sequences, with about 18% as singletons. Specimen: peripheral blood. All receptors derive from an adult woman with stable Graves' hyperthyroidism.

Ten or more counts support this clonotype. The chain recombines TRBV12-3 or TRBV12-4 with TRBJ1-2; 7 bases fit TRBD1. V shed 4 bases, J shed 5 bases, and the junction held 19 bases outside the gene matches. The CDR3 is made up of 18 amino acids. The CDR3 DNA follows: TGTGCCAGCAGTTCCCTAGGGGGAGGGGGCTTTCGGCCGTATGGCTACACCTTC. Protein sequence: CASSSLGGGGFRPYGYTF.

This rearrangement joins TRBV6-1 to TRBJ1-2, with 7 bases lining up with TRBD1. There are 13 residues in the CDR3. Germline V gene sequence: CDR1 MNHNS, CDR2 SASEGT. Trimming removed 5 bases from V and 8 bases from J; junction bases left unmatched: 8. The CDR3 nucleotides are TGTGCCAGCAGTCCCCTAACAGGGGACGGCTACACCTTC. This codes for CASSPLTGDGYTF.

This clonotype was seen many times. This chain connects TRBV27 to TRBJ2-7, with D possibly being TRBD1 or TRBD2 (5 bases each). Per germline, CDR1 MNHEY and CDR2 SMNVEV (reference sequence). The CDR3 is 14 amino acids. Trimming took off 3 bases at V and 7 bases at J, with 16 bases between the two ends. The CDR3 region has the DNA TGTGCCAGCAGTTTTAGGGGAAGGTCGGGGGAGCAGTACTTC. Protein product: CASSFRGRSGEQYF.

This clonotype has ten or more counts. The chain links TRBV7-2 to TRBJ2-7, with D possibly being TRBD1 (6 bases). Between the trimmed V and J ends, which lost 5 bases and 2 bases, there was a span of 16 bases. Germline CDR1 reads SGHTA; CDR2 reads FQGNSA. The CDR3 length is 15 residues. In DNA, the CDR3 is TGTGCCAGCAGCGCGGCGACAGGAAAGACCTACGAGCAGTACTTC. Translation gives CASSAATGKTYEQYF.

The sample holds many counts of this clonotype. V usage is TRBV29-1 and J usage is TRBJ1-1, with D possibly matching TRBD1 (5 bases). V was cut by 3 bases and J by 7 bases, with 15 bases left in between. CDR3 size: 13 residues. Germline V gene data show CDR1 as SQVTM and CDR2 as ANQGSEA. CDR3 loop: CSVDAERDGEAFF. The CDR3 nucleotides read TGCAGCGTTGACGCTGAGCGGGACGGTGAAGCTTTCTTT.

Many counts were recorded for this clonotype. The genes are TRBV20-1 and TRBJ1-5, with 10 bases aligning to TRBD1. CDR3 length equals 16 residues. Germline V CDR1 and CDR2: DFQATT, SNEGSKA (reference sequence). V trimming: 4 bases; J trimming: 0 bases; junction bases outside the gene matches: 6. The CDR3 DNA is TGCAGTGCTACCGGGACAGGGGCTTATAGCAATCAGCCCCAGCATTTT. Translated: CSATGTGAYSNQPQHF.

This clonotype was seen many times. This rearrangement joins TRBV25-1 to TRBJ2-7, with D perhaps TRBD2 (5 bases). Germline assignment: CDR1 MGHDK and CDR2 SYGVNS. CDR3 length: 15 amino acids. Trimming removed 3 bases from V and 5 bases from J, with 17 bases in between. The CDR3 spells CASSDQDSSANEQYF. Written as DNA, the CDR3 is TGTGCCAGCAGTGATCAGGACTCCTCTGCGAACGAGCAGTACTTC.

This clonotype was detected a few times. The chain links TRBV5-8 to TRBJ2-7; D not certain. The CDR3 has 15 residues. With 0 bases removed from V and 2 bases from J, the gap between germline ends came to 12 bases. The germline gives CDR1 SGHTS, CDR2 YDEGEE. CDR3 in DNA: TGTGCCAGCAGCTTGGGACTCGCAGCTACCTACGAGCAGTACTTC. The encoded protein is CASSLGLAATYEQYF. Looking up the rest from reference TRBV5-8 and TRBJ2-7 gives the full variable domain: EAGVTQSPTHLIKTRGQQATLRCSPISGHTSVYWYQQALGLGLQFLLWYDEGEERNRGNFPPRFSGRQFPNYSSELNVNALELEDSALYLCASSLGLAATYEQYFGPGTRLTVT.

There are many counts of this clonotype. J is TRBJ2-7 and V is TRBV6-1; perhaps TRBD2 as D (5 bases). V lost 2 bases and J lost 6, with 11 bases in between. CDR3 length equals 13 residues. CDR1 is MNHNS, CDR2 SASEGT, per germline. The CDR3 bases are TGTGCCAGCAGTGAACGACGGGGTAGCGAGCAGTACTTC. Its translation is CASSERRGSEQYF.

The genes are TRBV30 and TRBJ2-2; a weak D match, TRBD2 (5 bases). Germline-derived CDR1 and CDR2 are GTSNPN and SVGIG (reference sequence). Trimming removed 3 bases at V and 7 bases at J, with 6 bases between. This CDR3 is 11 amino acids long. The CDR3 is CAWRAVGELFF. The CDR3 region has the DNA TGTGCCTGGAGAGCGGTCGGGGAGCTGTTTTTT. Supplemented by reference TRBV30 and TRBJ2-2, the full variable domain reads SQTIHQWPATLVQPVGSPLSLECTVEGTSNPNLYWYRQAAGRGLQLLFYSVGIGQISSEVPQNLSASRPQDRQFILSSKKLLLSDSGFYLCAWRAVGELFFGEGSRLTVL.

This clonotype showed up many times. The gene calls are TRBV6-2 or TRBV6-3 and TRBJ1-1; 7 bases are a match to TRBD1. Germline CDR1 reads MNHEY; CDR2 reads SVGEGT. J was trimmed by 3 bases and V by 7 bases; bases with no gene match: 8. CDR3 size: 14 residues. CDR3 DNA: TGTGCCAGCATCGAGGGGGCCGTGGACACTGAAGCTTTCTTT. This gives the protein CASIEGAVDTEAFF.

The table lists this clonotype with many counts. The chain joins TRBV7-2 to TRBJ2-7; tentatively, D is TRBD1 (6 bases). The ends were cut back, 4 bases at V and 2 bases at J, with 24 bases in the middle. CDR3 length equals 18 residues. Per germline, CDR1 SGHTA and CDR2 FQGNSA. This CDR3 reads CASSSPVRSSRQAYEQYF. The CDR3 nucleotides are TGTGCCAGCAGCTCCCCAGTCAGGTCGTCTCGACAGGCCTACGAGCAGTACTTC. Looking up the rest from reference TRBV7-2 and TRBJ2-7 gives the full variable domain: GAGVSQSPSNKVTEKGKDVELRCDPISGHTALYWYRQSLGQGLEFLIYFQGNSAPDKSGLPSDRFSAERTGGSVSTLTIQRTQQEDSAVYLCASSSPVRSSRQAYEQYFGPGTRLTVT.

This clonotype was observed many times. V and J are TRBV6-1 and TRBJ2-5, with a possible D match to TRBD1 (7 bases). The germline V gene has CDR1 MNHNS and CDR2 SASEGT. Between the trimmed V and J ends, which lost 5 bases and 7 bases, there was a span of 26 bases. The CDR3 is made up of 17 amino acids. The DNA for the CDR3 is TGTGCCAGCAGTCCTAGGGACAGCCGGGACTTAATTTCGACCCAGTACTTC. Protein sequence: CASSPRDSRDLISTQYF.